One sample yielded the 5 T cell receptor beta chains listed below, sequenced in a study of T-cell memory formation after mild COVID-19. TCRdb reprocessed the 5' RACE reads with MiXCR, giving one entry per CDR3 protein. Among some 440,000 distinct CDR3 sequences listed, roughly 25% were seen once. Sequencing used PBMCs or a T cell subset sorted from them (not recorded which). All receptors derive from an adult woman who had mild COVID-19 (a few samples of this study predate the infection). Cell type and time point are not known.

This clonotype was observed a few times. CDR3 in DNA: TGTGCCAGCAGTCTCCGGGGGTACACAGATACGCAGTATTTT. Translating gives CASSLRGYTDTQYF. The V call is TRBV12-3 or TRBV12-4, the J call TRBJ2-3, with TRBD2 as a possible D gene (6 bases). The CDR3 is 14 residues long. The V and J ends lost 5 bases and 2 bases respectively, with 11 bases between them.

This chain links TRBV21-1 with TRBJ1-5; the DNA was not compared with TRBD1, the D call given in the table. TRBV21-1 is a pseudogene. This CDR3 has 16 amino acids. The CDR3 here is CASSKVQVEYNQPQHF. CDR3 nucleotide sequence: TGTGCCAGCAGCAAAGTACAGGTGGAATACAATCAGCCCCAGCATTTT.

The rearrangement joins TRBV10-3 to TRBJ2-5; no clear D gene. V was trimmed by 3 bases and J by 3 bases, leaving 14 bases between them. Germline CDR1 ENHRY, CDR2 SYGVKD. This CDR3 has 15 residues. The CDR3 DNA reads TGTGCCATCAGTGATTTGGTAGGACGAGAAGAGACCCAGTACTTC. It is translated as CAISDLVGREETQYF.

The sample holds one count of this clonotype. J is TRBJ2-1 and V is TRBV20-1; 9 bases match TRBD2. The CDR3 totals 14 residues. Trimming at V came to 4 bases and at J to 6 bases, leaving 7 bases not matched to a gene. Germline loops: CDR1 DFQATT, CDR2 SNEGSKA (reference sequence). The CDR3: CSAKASGRPNEQFF. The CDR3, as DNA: TGCAGTGCTAAAGCGAGCGGGAGGCCCAATGAGCAGTTCTTC.

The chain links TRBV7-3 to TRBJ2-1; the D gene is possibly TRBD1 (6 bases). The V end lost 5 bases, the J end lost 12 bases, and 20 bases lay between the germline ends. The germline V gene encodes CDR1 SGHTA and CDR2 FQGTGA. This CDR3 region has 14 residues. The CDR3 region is CASSSLHRVDAQFF. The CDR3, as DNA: TGTGCCAGCAGCAGCCTCCACAGGGTCGATGCGCAGTTCTTC.